This T cell receptor (beta chain) is from a study of read filtering for tumor transcriptome and immune sequencing. The sample holds many counts of this clonotype. The library was built from 400 to 500 ng RNA with molecular barcoded adaptors for alpha/delta and beta/gamma chains. TCRdb called the reads again in MiXCR, with one record for every CDR3 protein. This sample carries 130,000 or so distinct CDR3 sequences, about 12% of them seen once, and the ten largest clones take 7% to 9%. V trimming: 8 bases; J trimming: 4 bases; junction bases outside the gene matches: 7. The length of the CDR3 is 14 residues. Germline V gene data show CDR1 as SNHLY and CDR2 as FYNNEI.

This chain connects TRBV2 to TRBJ2-1; TRBD2 agrees at 8 bases. The clonotype was recovered from a donor over 35 with multiple myeloma. The sequencing sample was made of a population of CD138-negative cells sorted from bone marrow. CDR3 coding DNA: TGTGCCAGCCTTTTCGGGGGGGGATACAATGAGCAGTTCTTC. Amino acid sequence: CASLFGGGYNEQFF.